This T cell receptor (beta chain) was observed in a study of shared clonotypes between healthy human individuals. Findings of the study overall: Naive subsets generally exceeded memory subsets in estimated richness. How much donors shared clonotypes was expected to be affected by sequencing depth. Relative to their counterparts shared across all four donors, non-shared clonotypes exhibited diminished generation probabilities.

Naive CD8 cells lacked CD45RO, underwent positive selection for CCR7 and left out terminally differentiated effector memory CD45RA+ cells. This was a deep-level run. Clones were read by immunoSEQ multiplex PCR, and TCRdb kept only the in-frame ones, dropping some. The data show about 2,200,000 clones, approximately 94% seen once. Regarding this clone: Its cognate antigen is unknown.

There are 14 residues in the CDR3. Germline-derived CDR1 and CDR2 are MNHEY and SMNVEV (reference sequence). V shed 2 bases and J shed 5 bases, with 13 bases lying between them. Input material: naive CD8+ T cells from PBMCs. This sequence originates from a man in his late teens or twenties in good health. Some clones in this sample may be carry-over from other donors' samples. The chain couples TRBV27 to TRBJ2-7, with D possibly TRBD2 on 6 matching bases. The CDR3 loop is CASSLVGGKDEQYF. In DNA, the CDR3 is TGTGCCAGCAGTTTAGTGGGGGGTAAGGACGAGCAGTACTTC.